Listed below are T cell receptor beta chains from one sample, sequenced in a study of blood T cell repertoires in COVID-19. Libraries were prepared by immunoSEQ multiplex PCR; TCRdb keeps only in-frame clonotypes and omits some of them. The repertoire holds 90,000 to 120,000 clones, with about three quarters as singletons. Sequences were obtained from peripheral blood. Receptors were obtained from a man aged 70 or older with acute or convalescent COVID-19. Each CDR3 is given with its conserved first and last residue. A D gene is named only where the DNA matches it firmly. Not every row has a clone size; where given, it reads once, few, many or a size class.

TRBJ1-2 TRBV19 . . TGTGCCAGTAGTTTACAGGGCAGTCACACCTTC CASSLQGSHTF
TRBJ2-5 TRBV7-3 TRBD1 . TGTGCCAGCAGCCCCGGGACAGGGATTGGAGAGACCCAGTACTTC CASSPGTGIGETQYF
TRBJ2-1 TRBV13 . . TGTGCCAGCAGCTTAGGGCGAGAGCAGTTCTTC CASSLGREQFF
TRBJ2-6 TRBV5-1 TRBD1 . TGCGCCAGCAGCTTCGGGACAGCTGGGGCCAACGTCCTGACTTTC CASSFGTAGANVLTF
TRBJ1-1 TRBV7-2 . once TGTGCCAGCAGCTCCGGGGTGGTCACTGAAGCTTTCTTT CASSSGVVTEAFF
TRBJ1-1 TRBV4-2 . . TGTGCCAGCAGCCAATTTATGACCGGGACACTTAACACTGAAGCTTTCTTT CASSQFMTGTLNTEAFF
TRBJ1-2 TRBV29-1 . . TGCAGCGTTGAAGAGGGGCGGAGCTACACCTTC CSVEEGRSYTF
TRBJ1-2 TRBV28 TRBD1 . TGTGCCAGCAGGTCGGGACAGGGGTCGAATGGCTACACCTTC CASRSGQGSNGYTF
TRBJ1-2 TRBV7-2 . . TGTGCCAGCAGCTTAGACCCCTCAGGCGGGCCTGGCTACACCTTC CASSLDPSGGPGYTF
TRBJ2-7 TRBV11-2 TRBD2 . TGTGCCAGCAGCTTTTTAGCGGGGCAGGAGCAGTACTTC CASSFLAGQEQYF
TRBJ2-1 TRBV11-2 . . TGTGCCAGCAGCTTAGCACAGTACAATGAGCAGTTCTTC CASSLAQYNEQFF
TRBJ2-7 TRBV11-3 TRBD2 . TGTGCCAGCAGCTTAGGGGAGGGGTACGAGCAGTACTTC CASSLGEGYEQYF
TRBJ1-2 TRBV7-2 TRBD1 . TGTGCCAGCAGCCGGGACAGGGGGCAGTATGGCTACACCTTC CASSRDRGQYGYTF
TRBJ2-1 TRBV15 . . TGTGCCACCAGCAGAGATCTGGGGCGTGAGCAGTTCTTC CATSRDLGREQFF
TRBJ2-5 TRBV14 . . TGTGCCAGCAGCCAAGGTAGCATCCAAGAGACCCAGTACTTC CASSQGSIQETQYF
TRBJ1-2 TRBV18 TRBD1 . TGTGCCAGCTCACCAAAAGACAGGGATTTGTTCTTC CASSPKDRDLFF
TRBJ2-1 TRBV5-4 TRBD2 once TGTGCCAGCAGCTTGGCTAGCGGGGGGGCTGGGAATGAGCAGTTCTTC CASSLASGGAGNEQFF
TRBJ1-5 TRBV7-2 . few TGTGCCAGCAGCTTTGGGCAGGGCCTAGAGCCCCAGCATTTT CASSFGQGLEPQHF
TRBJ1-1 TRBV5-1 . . TGCGCCAGCAGCTTGACGGGGAACACTGAAGCTTTCTTT CASSLTGNTEAFF
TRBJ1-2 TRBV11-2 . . TGTGCCAGCAGCTTTGGGGGACAAAGTACTAACTATGGCTACACCTTC CASSFGGQSTNYGYTF
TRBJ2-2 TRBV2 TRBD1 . TGTGCCAGCTCGGACAGGAGAAACACCGGGGAGCTGTTTTTT CASSDRRNTGELFF
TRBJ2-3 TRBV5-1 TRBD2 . TGCGCCAGCATGACGGGGGGAAGTATAGATACGCAGTATTTT CASMTGGSIDTQYF
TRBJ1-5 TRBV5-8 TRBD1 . TGTGCCAGCTCGGTCCGGCAGGGGGCTTCTAATCAGCCCCAGCATTTT CASSVRQGASNQPQHF
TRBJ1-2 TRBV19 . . TGTGCCAGTAGTTCCGCGTTTGGCTACACCTTC CASSSAFGYTF
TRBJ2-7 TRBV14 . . TGTGCCAGCAGCCGAGCCTTGCACTACGAGCAGTACTTC CASSRALHYEQYF
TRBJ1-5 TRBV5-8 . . TGTGCCAGCAGCTTGGACGGTAGCAATCAGCCCCAGCATTTT CASSLDGSNQPQHF
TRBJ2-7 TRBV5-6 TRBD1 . TGTGCCAGCAGCCCGGACGGACAGGGCGACGAGCAGTACTTC CASSPDGQGDEQYF
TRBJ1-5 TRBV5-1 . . TGCGCCAGCAGCTTACAGGCAGGGGGCAATCAGCCCCAGCATTTT CASSLQAGGNQPQHF
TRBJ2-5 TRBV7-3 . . TGTGCCAGCAGCTTAAACAGGAATAGGGAAGAGACCCAGTACTTC CASSLNRNREETQYF